What follows are 11 T cell receptor beta chains derived from one specimen sequenced in a study of molecular identifiers for immune sequencing clone quantification. TCRdb re-analysed the PCR reads in MiXCR, keeping a single row per CDR3 protein. The sample holds about half a million distinct CDR3 sequences, about a quarter seen once. Sequencing input: naive CD8+ T cells from blood, with Jurkat cell RNA spiked in. Noted subset: FACS-sorted CD8+CD4-CCR7+CD45RA+ naive T cells. These receptors originate from a human donor in good health. Some libraries in this study had Jurkat cell RNA spiked in.

About this clonotype: This could be a read error, since a much larger clone is one nucleotide away. This rearrangement joins TRBV24-1 to TRBJ2-3; D may correspond to TRBD1 or TRBD2 (6 bases each). From germline, CDR1 is KGHDR and CDR2 SFDVKD. This CDR3 has 16 residues. Here the CDR3 DNA reads TGTGCCTCCAGTGATCAGGCCACTCCGGGGGCCGATACGCAGTATTTT. Protein product: CASSDQATPGADTQYF.

V is TRBV30 and J is TRBJ2-5; no clear D. The CDR3 loop spans 13 amino acids. The ends were cut back, 0 bases at V and 5 bases at J, with 10 bases in the middle. Germline CDR1 and CDR2: GTSNPN and SVGIG (reference sequence). CDR3 sequence reads: CAWSVGRVETQYF. CDR3 nucleotide sequence: TGTGCCTGGAGTGTAGGTAGGGTCGAGACCCAGTACTTC.

The rearrangement uses TRBV7-2 and TRBJ2-7; 9 nucleotides align to TRBD2. V shed 2 bases and J 5 bases; nucleotides not matched to a gene: 7. The CDR3 sequence is 15 residues long. Germline V gene data show CDR1 as SGHTA and CDR2 as FQGNSA. CDR3 DNA: TGTGCCAGCAGCTTACGGGGGACTAGCTTCCACGAGCAGTACTTC. Protein product: CASSLRGTSFHEQYF.

The DNA of the CDR3 is TGCAGCGTTGAGTCGGGGGCTACCTCCTACGAGCAGTACTTC. Its translation: CSVESGATSYEQYF. V gene TRBV29-1 combines with J gene TRBJ2-7; D assignment may be TRBD1 or TRBD2 (6 bases each). Looked up from germline, CDR1 is SQVTM and CDR2 is ANQGSEA. Trimming pared 3 bases from V and 0 bases from J, leaving 12 bases between. The CDR3 sequence is 14 residues long.

This clonotype was seen a few times. A much bigger clone sits one base away, suggesting this may be a read error. This rearrangement joins TRBV6-5 to TRBJ2-3, with D perhaps TRBD1 (5 bases). Trimming stripped 2 bases from V and 4 bases from J, with 10 bases between. The CDR3 contains 14 residues. Per the germline V gene, CDR1 is MNHEY and CDR2 is SVGAGI. This CDR3 reads CASSYGQGSDTQYF. CDR3 bases: TGTGCCAGCAGTTACGGGCAGGGCTCAGATACGCAGTATTTT.

This clonotype has a count of ten or more. V gene TRBV11-2 combines with J gene TRBJ2-3; TRBD2 agrees at 13 bases. The CDR3 is made up of 16 amino acids. Trimming took 6 bases from V and 3 from J; bases not matched to a gene: 6. Germline V lookup: CDR1 SGHAT, CDR2 FQNNGV. The CDR3 loop reads CASSPLAGGPTDTQYF. DNA for the CDR3: TGTGCCAGCAGTCCACTAGCGGGGGGGCCGACAGATACGCAGTATTTT. The full variable domain, completed using reference TRBV11-2 and TRBJ2-3, is EAGVAQSPRYKIIEKRQSVAFWCNPISGHATLYWYQQILGQGPKLLIQFQNNGVVDDSQLPKDRFSAERLKGVDSTLKIQPAKLEDSAVYLCASSPLAGGPTDTQYFGPGTRLTVL.

This clonotype appeared many times. The chain has TRBV29-1 and TRBJ2-3; D gene unclear. Looked up from germline, CDR1 is SQVTM and CDR2 is ANQGSEA. The ends were cut back, 0 bases at V and 0 bases at J, with 1 base in the middle. CDR3 length: 12 residues. The chain's CDR3 is CSVEESTDTQYF. CDR3 coding DNA: TGCAGCGTTGAAGAGAGCACAGATACGCAGTATTTT.

V is TRBV7-9 and J is TRBJ2-3; 11 positions match TRBD1. V lost 11 bases to trimming and J lost 3 bases; unmatched junction nucleotides: 10. Germline CDR1 and CDR2: SEHNR and FQNEAQ (reference sequence). This CDR3 comprises 15 residues. The CDR3 reads CASALGQGATDTQYF. CDR3 in DNA: TGTGCCTCAGCCCTTGGACAGGGGGCAACAGATACGCAGTATTTT.

This clonotype was observed a few times. This chain links TRBV7-9 with TRBJ2-5; D gene uncertain. Germline V CDR1 and CDR2: SEHNR, FQNEAQ (reference sequence). The germline V and J ends were trimmed by 7 bases and 5 bases, with 14 bases remaining between them. The CDR3 totals 13 residues. CDR3 loop: CASTSQPRETQYF. The CDR3 nucleotides are TGTGCCAGCACCTCGCAACCCCGGGAGACCCAGTACTTC.

This chain links TRBV11-2 with TRBJ2-7; unclear D gene. The germline CDR1 and CDR2 sequences are SGHAT and FQNNGV. The CDR3 contains 15 residues. The V and J ends lost 5 bases and 3 bases respectively, with 17 bases between them. The CDR3: CASSPSTRADYEQYF. CDR3 coding DNA: TGTGCCAGCAGCCCGTCAACTCGGGCGGACTACGAGCAGTACTTC.

This clonotype occurred many times. The chain uses TRBV12-3 or TRBV12-4 and TRBJ2-1; D call uncertain. With 2 bases removed from V and 4 bases from J, the gap between germline ends came to 9 bases. The length of the CDR3 is 14 residues. The CDR3 DNA reads as TGTGCCAGCAGTTTACTAGGAGAATACAATGAGCAGTTCTTC. Amino acids: CASSLLGEYNEQFF.